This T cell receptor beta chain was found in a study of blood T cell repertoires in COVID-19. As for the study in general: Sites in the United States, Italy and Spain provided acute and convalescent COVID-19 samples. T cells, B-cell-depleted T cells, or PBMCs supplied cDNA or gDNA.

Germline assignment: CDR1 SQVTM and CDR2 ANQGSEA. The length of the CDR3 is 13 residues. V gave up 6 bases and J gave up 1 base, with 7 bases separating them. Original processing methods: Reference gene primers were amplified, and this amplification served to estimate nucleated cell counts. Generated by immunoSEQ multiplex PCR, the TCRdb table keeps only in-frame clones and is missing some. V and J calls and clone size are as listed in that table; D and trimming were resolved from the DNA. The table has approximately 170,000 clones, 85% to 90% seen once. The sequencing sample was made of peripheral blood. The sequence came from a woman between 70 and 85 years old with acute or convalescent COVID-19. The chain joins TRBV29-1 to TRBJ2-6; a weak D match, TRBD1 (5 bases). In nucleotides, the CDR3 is TGCAGCGTCCAGGGTTCTGGGGCCAACGTCCTGACTTTC. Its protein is CSVQGSGANVLTF.